Shown below are 23 T cell receptor beta chains from a single sample sequenced in a study of Ad26.COV2.S vaccination and SARS-CoV-2 variants. Noted treatment: roughly 18 received Ad26.COV2.S at low or high dose, single or two shots; about 5 received placebo; per-sample allocation not given. Collection of the samples took place on day 63 after the first injection of vaccine or placebo. Clones were sequenced by immunoSEQ multiplex PCR, and TCRdb holds only the in-frame ones, with some missing. The repertoire holds hundreds of thousands of clones, around 90% seen once, with 10% to 15% in the top ten. The material was peripheral blood, obtained in a trial of Ad26.COV2.S vaccine versus placebo. The receptors here all came from a person aged 18-60 years who received the Ad26.COV2.S COVID-19 vaccine or a placebo.

V usage is TRBV10-3 and J usage is TRBJ2-1, with 8 positions matching TRBD2. The CDR3 is made up of 14 amino acids. Germline V lookup: CDR1 ENHRY, CDR2 SYGVKD. The junction had 6 bases not matched to a gene; V was cut back by 7 bases and J by 4 bases. CDR3 region: CAIMASGSYNEQFF. The CDR3 region has the DNA TGTGCCATCATGGCTAGCGGGTCTTACAATGAGCAGTTCTTC.

In this sample, this clone turned up once. The chain uses TRBV5-6 and TRBJ1-2; unclear D gene. The V and J ends lost 2 bases and 2 bases respectively, with 10 bases between them. This CDR3 region has 14 residues. Looked up from germline, CDR1 is SGHDT and CDR2 is YYEEEE. The CDR3 nucleotides are TGTGCCAGCAGCTTTGGTGGCTTAAACTATGGCTACACCTTC. It specifies CASSFGGLNYGYTF.

The chain has TRBV11-2 and TRBJ2-7; unclear D gene. The ends were cut back, 5 bases at V and 2 bases at J, with 10 bases in the middle. The CDR3 is made up of 13 amino acids. Germline CDR1 reads SGHAT; CDR2 reads FQNNGV. CDR3 protein: CASSASGAYEQYF. DNA for the CDR3: TGTGCCAGCAGCGCCTCTGGGGCCTACGAGCAGTACTTC.

The rearrangement joins TRBV10-2 to TRBJ2-7; D is uncertain. V was shortened by 9 bases and J by 1 base, with 7 bases between the two germline ends. The CDR3 totals 11 residues. From germline, CDR1 is WSHSY and CDR2 SAAADI. DNA of the CDR3: TGCGCCAGTGGCCCGTCCTACGAGCAGTACTTC. Amino acids: CASGPSYEQYF.

The rearrangement joins TRBV7-2 to TRBJ1-4, with a possible D match to TRBD1 (5 bases). Germline V CDR1 and CDR2: SGHTA, FQGNSA. The CDR3 contains 14 residues. Trimming took 1 base from V and 8 from J, leaving 11 bases between them. The CDR3 DNA is TGTGCCAGCAGCTTAGGGACAAGTGGGGAAAAACTGTTTTTT. Protein: CASSLGTSGEKLFF.

This sequence joins TRBV11-2 and TRBJ1-6; 7 nucleotides align to TRBD1. The trim removed 3 bases at V and 5 bases at J, leaving 10 bases unmatched. The CDR3 length is 17 residues. Germline CDR1 and CDR2: SGHAT and FQNNGV. CDR3 in DNA: TGTGCCAGCAGCTTGAACATGGGACAGACTGATAATTCACCCCTCCACTTT. Protein sequence: CASSLNMGQTDNSPLHF.

This chain joins TRBV5-1 and TRBJ2-7; 8 nucleotides agree with TRBD1. Losses at the gene ends were 0 bases for V and 4 bases for J; bases not matched to a gene: 6. CDR1 is SGHRS, CDR2 YFSETQ, per germline. This CDR3 spans 15 amino acids. The CDR3 region has the DNA TGCGCCAGCAGCTTGGGGCAGGGGGCGAAGTACGAGCAGTACTTC. Translating it yields CASSLGQGAKYEQYF. Looking up the rest from reference TRBV5-1 and TRBJ2-7 gives the full variable domain: KAGVTQTPRYLIKTRGQQVTLSCSPISGHRSVSWYQQTPGQGLQFLFEYFSETQRNKGNFPGRFSGRQFSNSRSEMNVSTLELGDSALYLCASSLGQGAKYEQYFGPGTRLTVT.

The chain joins TRBV11-2 to TRBJ2-1, with 7 bases fitting TRBD2. The CDR3 has 15 residues. J was trimmed by 4 bases and V by 5 bases; bases with no gene match: 8. The germline V gene encodes CDR1 SGHAT and CDR2 FQNNGV. The CDR3 is CASSPPGAGYNEQFF. The CDR3 bases are TGTGCCAGCAGCCCCCCCGGAGCGGGATACAATGAGCAGTTCTTC.

The V gene is TRBV5-6, the J gene TRBJ1-1; 9 nucleotides match TRBD1. The CDR3 spans 16 residues. V lost 2 bases and J lost 0; bases outside the gene matches: 5. Germline V lookup: CDR1 SGHDT, CDR2 YYEEEE. DNA of the CDR3: TGTGCCAGCAGCTTCTCCGGGACAGGGTTGAACACTGAAGCTTTCTTT. It encodes CASSFSGTGLNTEAFF.

The V gene is TRBV2, the J gene TRBJ1-4, with D maybe TRBD1 (5 bases). CDR1 is SNHLY, CDR2 FYNNEI, per germline. The CDR3 loop spans 15 amino acids. V was trimmed by 2 bases and J by 8 bases, leaving 15 bases between them. CDR3 amino acids: CASSELGEMGEKLFF. The CDR3 nucleotides are TGTGCCAGCAGTGAATTAGGGGAAATGGGGGAAAAACTGTTTTTT.

The rearrangement links TRBV6-5 to TRBJ2-5, with TRBD2 identical over 10 bases. Germline CDR1 reads MNHEY; CDR2 reads SVGAGI. V dropped 4 bases and J dropped 3; count of bases not matched to a gene: 8. The CDR3 spans 16 residues. CDR3 region: CASSSFGLAVKETQYF. The CDR3 DNA reads TGTGCCAGCAGTTCCTTCGGACTAGCGGTTAAAGAGACCCAGTACTTC.

The V and J genes are TRBV6-5 and TRBJ2-7, with D tentatively TRBD1 (6 bases). Germline-derived CDR1 and CDR2 are MNHEY and SVGAGI. The CDR3 consists of 12 residues. The V gene lost 6 bases and the J gene lost 3 bases, with 9 bases spanning the gap. The CDR3 sequence: CASRSGVYEQYF. CDR3 DNA sequence: TGTGCCAGCAGGTCAGGGGTCTACGAGCAGTACTTC.

J is TRBJ2-5 and V is TRBV7-9; the match to TRBD2 covers 9 bases. Per germline, CDR1 SEHNR and CDR2 FQNEAQ (reference sequence). CDR3 length: 14 amino acids. The ends lost 5 bases at V and 8 bases at J; junction bases unmatched: 9. Here the CDR3 DNA reads TGTGCCAGCAGCCGGGGACTAGCCTATTCCACCCAGTACTTC. Its translation: CASSRGLAYSTQYF.

The genes are TRBV7-3 and TRBJ2-6; 9 positions match TRBD1. V gave up 5 bases and J gave up 2 bases; unmatched junction bases: 4. CDR3 length equals 16 residues. From germline, CDR1 is SGHTA and CDR2 FQGTGA. In DNA, the CDR3 is TGTGCCAGCAGCGCGACAGGGGGAGCTGGGGCCAACGTCCTGACTTTC. This translates into CASSATGGAGANVLTF. Using reference TRBV7-3 and TRBJ2-6 for the parts outside the CDR3, the full variable domain is GAGVSQTPSNKVTEKGKYVELRCDPISGHTALYWYRQSLGQGPEFLIYFQGTGAADDSGLPNDRFFAVRPEGSVSTLKIQRTERGDSAVYLCASSATGGAGANVLTFGAGSRLTVL.

This clone was detected a few times. The chain combines TRBV25-1 with TRBJ2-7; 7 bases are shared with TRBD2. With V trimmed by 4 bases and J by 5 bases, 5 bases remained unmatched. The CDR3 runs 13 residues. Germline values: CDR1 MGHDK, CDR2 SYGVNS. CDR3 region: CASSVPAGNEQYF. In DNA form, the CDR3 reads TGTGCCAGCAGTGTACCAGCGGGAAACGAGCAGTACTTC.

This chain links TRBV29-1 with TRBJ1-1; D not resolved. Trimming pared 7 bases from V and 0 bases from J, leaving 9 bases between. The CDR3 loop spans 12 amino acids. Germline-derived CDR1 and CDR2 are SQVTM and ANQGSEA. CDR3: CSAVRLNTEAFF. In nucleotides, the CDR3 is TGCAGCGCAGTTCGCTTGAACACTGAAGCTTTCTTT.

The CDR3 region has the DNA TGTGCCAGCAGGCGTACAGTGGGCTACGAGCAGTACTTC. As protein: CASRRTVGYEQYF. The chain links TRBV12-3 or TRBV12-4 to TRBJ2-7; D remains ambiguous. V lost 6 bases and J 3 bases, leaving 12 bases between the germline ends. There are 13 residues in the CDR3.

This chain uses TRBV7-9 with TRBJ1-2, with a possible D match to TRBD1 (5 bases). Trimming stripped 5 bases from V and 1 base from J, with 11 bases between. Germline V gene sequence: CDR1 SEHNR, CDR2 FQNEAQ (reference sequence). This CDR3 has 14 residues. The DNA of the CDR3 is TGTGCCAGCAGCCCAACGACAGTTAACTATGGCTACACCTTC. This sequence encodes CASSPTTVNYGYTF.

The chain employs TRBV24-1 and TRBJ2-1; the D gene is possibly TRBD1 (6 bases). CDR3 size: 14 residues. Germline-derived CDR1 and CDR2 are KGHDR and SFDVKD. Trimming left V 4 bases short and J 2 bases short, with 8 bases between. The DNA for the CDR3 is TGTGCCACCAGTGAACAGGGCCCCTACAATGAGCAGTTCTTC. Translated, it gives CATSEQGPYNEQFF.

The rearrangement links TRBV18 to TRBJ1-1; D is possibly TRBD1 (6 bases). Trimming took off 3 bases at V and 0 bases at J, with 14 bases between the two ends. Germline V lookup: CDR1 KGHSH, CDR2 LQKENI. The CDR3 is 16 amino acids. As DNA, the CDR3 is TGTGCCAGCTCACCGCGGGAGGGGGGAGTGAACACTGAAGCTTTCTTT. Protein product: CASSPREGGVNTEAFF.

This chain joins TRBV29-1 and TRBJ2-7; no clear D gene. The ends were cut back, 6 bases at V and 7 bases at J, with 10 bases in the middle. From germline, CDR1 is SQVTM and CDR2 ANQGSEA. This CDR3 comprises 10 residues. The CDR3 sequence: CSVFLGEQYF. CDR3 in DNA: TGCAGCGTCTTCTTGGGAGAGCAGTACTTC.

This clone has a single count. The chain joins TRBV19 to TRBJ2-5; 8 nucleotides agree with TRBD1. The germline V gene encodes CDR1 LNHDA and CDR2 SQIVND (reference sequence). V dropped 6 bases and J dropped 1; count of bases not matched to a gene: 10. The CDR3 length is 16 residues. The CDR3 sequence: CASSAWDRQSQETQYF. CDR3 DNA: TGTGCCAGTAGCGCCTGGGACAGGCAGAGCCAAGAGACCCAGTACTTC.

V gene TRBV3-1 (or the pseudogene TRBV3-2) combines with J gene TRBJ2-1; 13 positions agree with TRBD2. Trimming took 4 bases from V and 7 from J; bases not matched to a gene: 4. CDR1 and CDR2 (germline): LGHDT, YNNKEL (reference sequence). The CDR3 extends over 15 amino acids. CDR3 DNA sequence: TGTGCCAGCAGCCCACTAGCGGGAGGGGGGAATGAGCAGTTCTTC. Translated: CASSPLAGGGNEQFF.